This T cell receptor (beta chain) was sequenced during a study of glioma-infiltrating T cells after dendritic cell vaccination. Study background: Patients had newly diagnosed or recurrent glioblastoma and received dendritic cell vaccines. Autologous tumor lysate was loaded overnight onto monocyte-derived dendritic cells grown seven days with IL-4 and GM-CSF.

The PCR used 60 V beta and 13 J beta primers. TCRdb's copy holds only in-frame clones and misses some; the assay was immunoSEQ multiplex PCR. In the table there are more than 100,000 clones, more than 80% of which are singletons. Germline CDR1 SGHKS, CDR2 YYEKEE (reference sequence). Trimming took off 3 bases at V and 9 bases at J, with 19 bases between the two ends. The CDR3 extends over 16 amino acids. Patients had residual fresh-frozen tumor tissue and more than two years of survival data. The chain employs TRBV5-5 and TRBJ1-6; a possible D gene is TRBD1 (5 bases). This sample comprised blood, obtained before dendritic cell vaccination. The receptor's source is a human donor with glioblastoma. Here the CDR3 reads CASSSPEVREASPLHF. CDR3 nucleotide sequence: TGTGCCAGCAGCTCTCCGGAGGTCAGGGAGGCTTCACCCCTCCACTTT.